Listed here is a single TCR beta chain. The data were obtained in a study of shared clonotypes between healthy human individuals. CDR1 is MNHEY and CDR2 is SMNVEV in the germline V gene (reference sequence). The CDR3 consists of 14 residues. Trimming removed 2 bases from V and 14 bases from J; junction bases left unmatched: 10. Only in-frame clones appear in the TCRdb table, and some are missing; sequencing was by immunoSEQ multiplex PCR. Of about 480,000 clones listed, over 75% were seen once; the top ten hold approximately 13%. The sequencing sample was made of PBMCs. V is TRBV27 and J is TRBJ2-1, with TRBD1 matching 9 bases. This TCR was sampled from a woman aged 40 to 50 in good health. Some clones in this sample may be carry-over from other donors' samples. The CDR3 nucleotides read TGTGCCAGCAGTTTAAAGGGACAGGGAGATTTGGAGTTCTTC. This gives the protein CASSLKGQGDLEFF.